This entry is about one TCR beta chain. The source of the sample is a study of T cell responses to AZD1222 COVID-19 vaccine. CDR1 and CDR2 from the germline V gene are MNHEY and SVGEGT. V lost 0 bases and J 3 bases, leaving 18 bases between the germline ends. The CDR3 has 17 residues. Using immunoSEQ multiplex PCR, the repertoire was profiled, and TCRdb retains in-frame clones only, with some absent. The sample shows 100,000 or so clones, 65% to 90% of them seen only once. The TCR originated in an adult in good health. The chain uses TRBV6-2 or TRBV6-3 and TRBJ2-7, with D perhaps TRBD2 (6 bases). The sequencing here drew on peripheral blood, taken on day 0 of AZD1222 vaccination. CDR3 loop: CASSYSIFPGVSYEQYF. In DNA form, the CDR3 reads TGTGCCAGCAGTTACTCGATCTTTCCGGGAGTTAGCTACGAGCAGTACTTC.